Sequencing of this T cell receptor beta chain was carried out in a study of blood T cell repertoires in COVID-19. Assay: immunoSEQ multiplex PCR; the TCRdb copy retains only in-frame clones and omits some. The sample contains about 360,000 clones, approximately 91% of which appear only once. Per germline, CDR1 ENHRY and CDR2 SYGVKD. Unmatched junction bases numbered 0, after V lost 6 bases and J lost 9 bases. This CDR3 is 11 amino acids long. The receptor was isolated from a woman between 40 and 50 years old with acute COVID-19. The sample consisted of PBMCs or T cells enriched from blood (not recorded which). The genes are TRBV10-3 and TRBJ2-1, with 9 bases identical to TRBD1. The CDR3 nucleotides are TGTGCCATCAGGGGACAGGGTGAGCAGTTCTTC. Translation gives CAIRGQGEQFF.